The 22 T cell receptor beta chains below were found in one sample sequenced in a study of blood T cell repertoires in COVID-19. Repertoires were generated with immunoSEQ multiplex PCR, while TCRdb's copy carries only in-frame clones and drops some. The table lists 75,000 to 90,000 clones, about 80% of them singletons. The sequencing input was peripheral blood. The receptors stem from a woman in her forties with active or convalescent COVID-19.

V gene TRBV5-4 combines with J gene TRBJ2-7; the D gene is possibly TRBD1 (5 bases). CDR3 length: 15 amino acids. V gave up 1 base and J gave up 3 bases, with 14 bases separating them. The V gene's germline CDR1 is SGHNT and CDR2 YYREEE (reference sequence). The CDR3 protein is CASSLMPGPLYEQYF. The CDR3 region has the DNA TGTGCCAGCAGCTTGATGCCAGGGCCCCTCTACGAGCAGTACTTC. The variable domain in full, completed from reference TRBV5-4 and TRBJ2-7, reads ETGVTQSPTHLIKTRGQQVTLRCSSQSGHNTVSWYQQALGQGPQFIFQYYREEENGRGNFPPRFSGLQFPNYSSELNVNALELDDSALYLCASSLMPGPLYEQYFGPGTRLTVT.

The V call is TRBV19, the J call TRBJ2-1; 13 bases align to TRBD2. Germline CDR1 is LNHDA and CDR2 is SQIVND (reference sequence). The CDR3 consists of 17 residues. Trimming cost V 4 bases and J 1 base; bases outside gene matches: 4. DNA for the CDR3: TGTGCCAGTAGTAACGGACTAGCGGGAGTTTCCTACAATGAGCAGTTCTTC. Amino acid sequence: CASSNGLAGVSYNEQFF.

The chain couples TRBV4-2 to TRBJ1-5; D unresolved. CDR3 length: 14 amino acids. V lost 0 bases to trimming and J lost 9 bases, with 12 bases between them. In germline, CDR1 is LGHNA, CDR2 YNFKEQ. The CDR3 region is CASSQDESRGPQHF. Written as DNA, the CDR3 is TGTGCCAGCAGCCAAGATGAGTCGCGGGGGCCCCAGCATTTT.

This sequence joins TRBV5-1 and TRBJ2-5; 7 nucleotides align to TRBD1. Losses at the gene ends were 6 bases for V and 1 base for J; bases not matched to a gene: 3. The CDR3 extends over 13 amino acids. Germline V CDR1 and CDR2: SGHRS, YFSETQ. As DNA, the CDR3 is TGCGCCAGCACCCGACAGGGCCAAGAGACCCAGTACTTC. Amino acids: CASTRQGQETQYF.

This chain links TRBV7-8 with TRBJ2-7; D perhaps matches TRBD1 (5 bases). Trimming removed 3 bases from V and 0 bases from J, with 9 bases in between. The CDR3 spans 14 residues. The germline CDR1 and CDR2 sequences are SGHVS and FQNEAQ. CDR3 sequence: CASSFPGNSYEQYF. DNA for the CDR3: TGTGCCAGCAGCTTCCCAGGGAACTCCTACGAGCAGTACTTC.

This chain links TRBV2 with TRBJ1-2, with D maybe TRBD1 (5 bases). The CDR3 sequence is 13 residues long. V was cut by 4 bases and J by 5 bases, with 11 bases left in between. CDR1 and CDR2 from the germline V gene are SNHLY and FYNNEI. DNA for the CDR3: TGTGCCAGCAGTGTTTGGCAGGGATATGGCTACACCTTC. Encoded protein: CASSVWQGYGYTF.

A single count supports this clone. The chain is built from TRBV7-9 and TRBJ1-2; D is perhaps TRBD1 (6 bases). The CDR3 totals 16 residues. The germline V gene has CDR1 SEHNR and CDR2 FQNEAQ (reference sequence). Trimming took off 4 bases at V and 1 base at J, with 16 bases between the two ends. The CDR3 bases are TGTGCCAGCAGCTACGGACAGCCCGGATTTAACTATGGCTACACCTTC. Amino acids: CASSYGQPGFNYGYTF.

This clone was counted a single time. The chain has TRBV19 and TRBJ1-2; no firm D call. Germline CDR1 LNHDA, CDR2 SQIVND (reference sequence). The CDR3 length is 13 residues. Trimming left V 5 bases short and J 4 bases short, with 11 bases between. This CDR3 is CASSSGVGYGYTF. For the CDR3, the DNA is TGTGCCAGTAGTTCCGGGGTGGGCTATGGCTACACCTTC.

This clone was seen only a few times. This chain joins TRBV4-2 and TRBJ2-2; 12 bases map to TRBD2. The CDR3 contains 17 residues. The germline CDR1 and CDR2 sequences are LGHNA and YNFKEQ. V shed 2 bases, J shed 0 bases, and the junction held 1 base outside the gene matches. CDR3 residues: CASSQRTSGANTGELFF. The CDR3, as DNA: TGTGCCAGCAGCCAACGGACTAGCGGGGCGAACACCGGGGAGCTGTTTTTT.

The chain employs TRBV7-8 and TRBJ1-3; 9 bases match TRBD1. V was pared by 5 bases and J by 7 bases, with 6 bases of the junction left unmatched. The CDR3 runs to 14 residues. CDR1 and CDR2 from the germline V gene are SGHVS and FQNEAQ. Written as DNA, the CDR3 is TGTGCCAGCAGCATGCCGGGACAGGGCAACACCATATATTTT. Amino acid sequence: CASSMPGQGNTIYF.

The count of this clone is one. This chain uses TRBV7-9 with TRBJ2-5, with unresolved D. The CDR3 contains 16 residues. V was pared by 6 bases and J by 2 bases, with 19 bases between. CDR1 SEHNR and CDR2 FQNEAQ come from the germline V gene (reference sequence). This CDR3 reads CASSPSGYSKQETQYF. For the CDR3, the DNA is TGTGCCAGCAGTCCGAGTGGGTACAGTAAACAAGAGACCCAGTACTTC.

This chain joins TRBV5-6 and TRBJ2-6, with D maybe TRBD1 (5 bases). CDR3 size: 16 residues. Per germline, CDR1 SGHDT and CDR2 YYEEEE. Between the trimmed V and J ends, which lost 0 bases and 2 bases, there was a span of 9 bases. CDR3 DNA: TGTGCCAGCAGCTTGGTTGGCAGGGCTGGGGCCAACGTCCTGACTTTC. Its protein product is CASSLVGRAGANVLTF. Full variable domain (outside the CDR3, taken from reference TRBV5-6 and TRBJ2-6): DAGVTQSPTHLIKTRGQQVTLRCSPKSGHDTVSWYQQALGQGPQFIFQYYEEEERQRGNFPDRFSGHQFPNYSSELNVNALLLGDSALYLCASSLVGRAGANVLTFGAGSRLTVL.

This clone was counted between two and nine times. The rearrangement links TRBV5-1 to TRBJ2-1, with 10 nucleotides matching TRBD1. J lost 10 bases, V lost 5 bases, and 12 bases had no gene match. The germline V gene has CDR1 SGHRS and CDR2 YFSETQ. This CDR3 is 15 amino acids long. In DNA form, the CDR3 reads TGCGCCAGCAGACTCGGGACAGGGGCTTCATCAGAGCAGTTCTTC. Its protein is CASRLGTGASSEQFF. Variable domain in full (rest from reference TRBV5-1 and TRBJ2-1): KAGVTQTPRYLIKTRGQQVTLSCSPISGHRSVSWYQQTPGQGLQFLFEYFSETQRNKGNFPGRFSGRQFSNSRSEMNVSTLELGDSALYLCASRLGTGASSEQFFGPGTRLTVL.

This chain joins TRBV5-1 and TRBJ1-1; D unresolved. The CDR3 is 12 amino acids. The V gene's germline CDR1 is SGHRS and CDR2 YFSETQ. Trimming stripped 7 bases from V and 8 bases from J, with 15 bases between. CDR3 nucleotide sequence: TGCGCCAGCGGCAAGATTCGGGAAGAAGCTTTCTTT. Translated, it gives CASGKIREEAFF.

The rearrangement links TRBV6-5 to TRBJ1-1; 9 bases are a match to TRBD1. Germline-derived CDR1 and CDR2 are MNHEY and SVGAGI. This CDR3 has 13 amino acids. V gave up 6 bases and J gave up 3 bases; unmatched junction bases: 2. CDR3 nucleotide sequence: TGTGCCAGCAGCAGGGACAGGGACACTGAAGCTTTCTTT. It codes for CASSRDRDTEAFF.

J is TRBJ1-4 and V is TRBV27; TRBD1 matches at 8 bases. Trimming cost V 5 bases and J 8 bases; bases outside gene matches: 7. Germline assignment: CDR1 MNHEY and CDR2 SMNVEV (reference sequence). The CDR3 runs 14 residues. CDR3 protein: CASSPYRGIEKLFF. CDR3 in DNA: TGTGCCAGCAGTCCCTACAGGGGGATCGAAAAACTGTTTTTT.

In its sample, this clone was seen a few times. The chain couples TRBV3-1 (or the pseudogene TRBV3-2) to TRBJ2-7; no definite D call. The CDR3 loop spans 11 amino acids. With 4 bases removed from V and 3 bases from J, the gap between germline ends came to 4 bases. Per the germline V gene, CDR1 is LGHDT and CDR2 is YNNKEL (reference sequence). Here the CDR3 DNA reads TGTGCCAGCAGCCGCAGCTACGAGCAGTACTTC. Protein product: CASSRSYEQYF.

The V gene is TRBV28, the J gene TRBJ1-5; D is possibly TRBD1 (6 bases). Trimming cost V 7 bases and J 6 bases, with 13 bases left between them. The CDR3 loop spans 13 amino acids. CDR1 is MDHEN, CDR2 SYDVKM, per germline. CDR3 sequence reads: CASNRQALQPQHF. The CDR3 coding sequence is TGTGCCAGCAATAGACAGGCTCTTCAGCCCCAGCATTTT.

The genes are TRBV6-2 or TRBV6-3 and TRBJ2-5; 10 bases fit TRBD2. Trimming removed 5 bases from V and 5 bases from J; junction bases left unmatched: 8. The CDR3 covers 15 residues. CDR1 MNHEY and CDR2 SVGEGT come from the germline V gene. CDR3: CASSRAGGPRETQYF. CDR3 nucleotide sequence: TGTGCCAGCAGTAGAGCGGGAGGGCCGCGGGAGACCCAGTACTTC.

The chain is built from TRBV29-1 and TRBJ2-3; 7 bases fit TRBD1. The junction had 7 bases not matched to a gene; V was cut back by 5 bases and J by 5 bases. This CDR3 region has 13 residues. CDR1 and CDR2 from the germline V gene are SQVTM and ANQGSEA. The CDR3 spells CSVSRQGLDTQYF. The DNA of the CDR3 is TGCAGCGTTTCGAGACAGGGTTTAGATACGCAGTATTTT.

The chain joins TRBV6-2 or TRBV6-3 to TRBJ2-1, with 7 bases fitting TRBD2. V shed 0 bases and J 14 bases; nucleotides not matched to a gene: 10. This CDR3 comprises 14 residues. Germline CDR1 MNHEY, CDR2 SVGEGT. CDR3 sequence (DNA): TGTGCCAGCAGTTACTCGCGCGGGAGTATCTCTGAGTTCTTC. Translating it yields CASSYSRGSISEFF.

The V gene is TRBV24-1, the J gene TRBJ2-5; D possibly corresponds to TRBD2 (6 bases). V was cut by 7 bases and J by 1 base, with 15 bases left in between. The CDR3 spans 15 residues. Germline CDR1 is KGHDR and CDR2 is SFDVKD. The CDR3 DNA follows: TGTGCCACCAGCCAAACTTTTAGCGGCCAAGAGACCCAGTACTTC. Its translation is CATSQTFSGQETQYF.